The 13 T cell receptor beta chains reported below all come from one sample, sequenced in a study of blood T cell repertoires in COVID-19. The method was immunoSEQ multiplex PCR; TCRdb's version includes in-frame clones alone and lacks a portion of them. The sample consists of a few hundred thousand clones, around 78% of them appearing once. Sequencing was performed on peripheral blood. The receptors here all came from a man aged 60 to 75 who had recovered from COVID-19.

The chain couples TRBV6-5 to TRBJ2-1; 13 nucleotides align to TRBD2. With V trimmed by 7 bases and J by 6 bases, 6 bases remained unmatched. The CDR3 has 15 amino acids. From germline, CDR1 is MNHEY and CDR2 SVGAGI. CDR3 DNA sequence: TGTGCCAGCACCACCGGGACTAGCGGGACCAATGAGCAGTTCTTC. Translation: CASTTGTSGTNEQFF.

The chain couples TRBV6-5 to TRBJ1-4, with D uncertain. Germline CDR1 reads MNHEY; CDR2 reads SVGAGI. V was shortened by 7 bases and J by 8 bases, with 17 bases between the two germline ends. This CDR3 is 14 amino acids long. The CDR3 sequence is CASKRSGSSEKLFF. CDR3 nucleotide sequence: TGTGCCAGCAAACGATCCGGGAGTAGCGAAAAACTGTTTTTT.

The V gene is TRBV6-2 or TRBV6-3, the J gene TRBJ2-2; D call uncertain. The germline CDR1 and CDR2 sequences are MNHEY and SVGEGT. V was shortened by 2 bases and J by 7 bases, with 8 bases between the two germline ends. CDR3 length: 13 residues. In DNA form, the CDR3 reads TGTGCCAGCAGTTACAATCACGGCGGGGAGCTGTTTTTT. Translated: CASSYNHGGELFF.

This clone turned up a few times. This chain's CDR3 is CASSFGSGNHEQYF. As DNA, the CDR3 is TGTGCCAGCAGCTTCGGTAGCGGGAACCACGAGCAGTACTTC. The chain carries TRBV7-2 and TRBJ2-7, with TRBD2 identical over 8 bases. The CDR3 has 14 residues. V was clipped by 3 bases and J by 5 bases; unmatched bases: 6. Germline V lookup: CDR1 SGHTA, CDR2 FQGNSA.

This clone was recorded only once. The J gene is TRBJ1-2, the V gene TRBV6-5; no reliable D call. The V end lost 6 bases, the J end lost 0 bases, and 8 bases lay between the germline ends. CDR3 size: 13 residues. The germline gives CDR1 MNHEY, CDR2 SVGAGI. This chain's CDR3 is CASRPGANYGYTF. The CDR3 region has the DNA TGTGCCAGCAGGCCCGGGGCTAACTATGGCTACACCTTC.

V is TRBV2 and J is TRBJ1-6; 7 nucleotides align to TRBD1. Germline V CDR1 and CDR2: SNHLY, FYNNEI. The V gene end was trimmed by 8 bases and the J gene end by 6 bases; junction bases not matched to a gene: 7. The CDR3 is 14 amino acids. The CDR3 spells CASAGTAVNSPLHF. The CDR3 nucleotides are TGTGCCAGCGCGGGGACAGCAGTTAATTCACCCCTCCACTTT.

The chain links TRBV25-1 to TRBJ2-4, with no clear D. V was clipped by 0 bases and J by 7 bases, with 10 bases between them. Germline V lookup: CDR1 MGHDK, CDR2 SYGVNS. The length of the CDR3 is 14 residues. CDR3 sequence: CASSEYSRSNIQYF. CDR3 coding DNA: TGTGCCAGCAGTGAATATAGCAGATCGAACATTCAGTACTTC.

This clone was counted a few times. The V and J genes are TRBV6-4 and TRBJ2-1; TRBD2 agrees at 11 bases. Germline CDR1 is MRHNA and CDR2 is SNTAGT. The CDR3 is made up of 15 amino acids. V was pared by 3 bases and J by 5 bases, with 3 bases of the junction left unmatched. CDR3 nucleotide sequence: TGTGCCAGCAGTGAGAGGACTAGCGGGCACAATGAGCAGTTCTTC. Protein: CASSERTSGHNEQFF.

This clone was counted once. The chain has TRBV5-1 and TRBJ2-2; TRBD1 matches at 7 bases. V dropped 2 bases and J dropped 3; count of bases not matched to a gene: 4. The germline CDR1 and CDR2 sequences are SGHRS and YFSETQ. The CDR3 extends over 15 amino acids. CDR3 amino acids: CASSLRQGYTGELFF. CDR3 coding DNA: TGCGCCAGCAGCTTAAGACAGGGTTACACCGGGGAGCTGTTTTTT.

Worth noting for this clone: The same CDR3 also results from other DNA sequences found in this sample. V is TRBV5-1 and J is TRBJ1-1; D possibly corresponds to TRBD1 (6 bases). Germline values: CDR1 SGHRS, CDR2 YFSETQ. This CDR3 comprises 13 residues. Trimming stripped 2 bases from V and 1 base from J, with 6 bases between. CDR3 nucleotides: TGCGCCAGCAGCTTACAGGGGAACACTGAAGCTTTCTTT. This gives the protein CASSLQGNTEAFF.

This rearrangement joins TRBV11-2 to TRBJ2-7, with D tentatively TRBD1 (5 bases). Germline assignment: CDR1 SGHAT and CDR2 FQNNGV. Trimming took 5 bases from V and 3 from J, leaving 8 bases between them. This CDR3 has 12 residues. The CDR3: CASSTQGYEQYF. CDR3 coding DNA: TGTGCCAGCAGCACGCAGGGCTACGAGCAGTACTTC.

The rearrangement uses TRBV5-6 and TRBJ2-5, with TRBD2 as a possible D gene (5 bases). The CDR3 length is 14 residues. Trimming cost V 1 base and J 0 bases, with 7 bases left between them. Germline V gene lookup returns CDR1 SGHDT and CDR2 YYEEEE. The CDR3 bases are TGTGCCAGCAGCTTGAGACTAAACCAAGAGACCCAGTACTTC. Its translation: CASSLRLNQETQYF.

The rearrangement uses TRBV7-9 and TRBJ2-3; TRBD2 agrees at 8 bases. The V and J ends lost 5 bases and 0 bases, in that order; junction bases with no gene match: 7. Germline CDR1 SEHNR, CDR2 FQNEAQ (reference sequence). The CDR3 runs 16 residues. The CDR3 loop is CASSPNSGTSTDTQYF. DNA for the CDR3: TGTGCCAGCAGCCCCAATAGCGGGACTAGCACAGATACGCAGTATTTT.